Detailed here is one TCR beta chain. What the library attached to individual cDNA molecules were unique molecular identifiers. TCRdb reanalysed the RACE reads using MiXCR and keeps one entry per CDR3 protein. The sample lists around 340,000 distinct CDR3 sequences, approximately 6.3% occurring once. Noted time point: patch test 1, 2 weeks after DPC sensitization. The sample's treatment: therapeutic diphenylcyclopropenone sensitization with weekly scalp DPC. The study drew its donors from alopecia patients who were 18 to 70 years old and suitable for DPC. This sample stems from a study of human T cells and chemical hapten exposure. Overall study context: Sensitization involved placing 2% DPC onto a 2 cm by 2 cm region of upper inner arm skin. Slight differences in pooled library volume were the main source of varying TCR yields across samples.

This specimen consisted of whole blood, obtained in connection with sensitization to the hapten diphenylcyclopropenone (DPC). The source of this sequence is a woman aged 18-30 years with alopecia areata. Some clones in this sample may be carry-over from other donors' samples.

CDR3 sequence (DNA): TGTGCCAGCACCTTAAGGGGCGGTTCAATGACTAATTCACCCCTCCACTTT. Its translation: CASTLRGGSMTNSPLHF. V and J are TRBV2 and TRBJ1-6; possibly TRBD1 for D (5 bases). The germline gives CDR1 SNHLY, CDR2 FYNNEI. The CDR3 runs to 17 residues. The ends were cut back, 7 bases at V and 6 bases at J, with 22 bases in the middle.